This T cell receptor beta chain was identified during a study of CD8+ T cells in alopecia areata. Background on the study: Oral tofacitinib, 5 to 10 mg twice daily, was given in an open-label trial. Dosing spanned 6 to 18 months on tofacitinib, then 6 months off drug.

V was clipped by 3 bases and J by 1 base; unmatched bases: 1. In germline, CDR1 is SGHNT, CDR2 YYREEE (reference sequence). This CDR3 spans 13 amino acids. Obtained from alopecia areata patients were lesional scalp punch biopsies along with peripheral blood. Concerning this clone itself: Its antigen is not identified.

cDNA prepared by RNA extraction and subsequent reverse transcription served as the template for sequencing. TCRdb keeps only in-frame clones here, not all; method: immunoSEQ multiplex PCR. The data hold about 9,700 clones, with roughly three fifths observed a single time. The study, taken as a whole, reports: The study also sequences resident alphabeta T cells of normal skin in scalp samples. Affected lesional scalp, above all in alopecia totalis/universalis, was more clonal than normal scalp.

The sequenced sample consisted of skin. The chain links TRBV5-4 to TRBJ2-7, with 7 bases aligning to TRBD1. This receptor was obtained from a human donor with alopecia areata. In DNA, the CDR3 is TGTGCCAGCAGCTGGGGACAGTCCTACGAGCAGTACTTC. Its translation: CASSWGQSYEQYF. Variable domain in full (rest from reference TRBV5-4 and TRBJ2-7): ETGVTQSPTHLIKTRGQQVTLRCSSQSGHNTVSWYQQALGQGPQFIFQYYREEENGRGNFPPRFSGLQFPNYSSELNVNALELDDSALYLCASSWGQSYEQYFGPGTRLTVT.